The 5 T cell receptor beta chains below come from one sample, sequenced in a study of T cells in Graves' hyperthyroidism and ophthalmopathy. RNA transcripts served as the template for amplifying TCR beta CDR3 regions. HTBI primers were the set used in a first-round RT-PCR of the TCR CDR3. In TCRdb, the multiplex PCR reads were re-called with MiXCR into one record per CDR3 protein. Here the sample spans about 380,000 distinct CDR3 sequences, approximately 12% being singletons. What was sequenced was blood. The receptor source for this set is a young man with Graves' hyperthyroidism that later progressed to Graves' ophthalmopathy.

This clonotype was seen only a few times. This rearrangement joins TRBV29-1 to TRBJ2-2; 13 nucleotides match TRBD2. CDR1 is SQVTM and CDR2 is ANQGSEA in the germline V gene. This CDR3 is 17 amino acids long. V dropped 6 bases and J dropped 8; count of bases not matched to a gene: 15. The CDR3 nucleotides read TGCAGCGTAGGAGGACTAGCGGGGGCCCACCCGACTGGGGAGCTGTTTTTT. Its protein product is CSVGGLAGAHPTGELFF.

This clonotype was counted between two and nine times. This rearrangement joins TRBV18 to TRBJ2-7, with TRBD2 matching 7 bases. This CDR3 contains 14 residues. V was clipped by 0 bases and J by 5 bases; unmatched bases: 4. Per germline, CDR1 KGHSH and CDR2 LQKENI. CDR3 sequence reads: CASSPPGGVHEQYF. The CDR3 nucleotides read TGTGCCAGCTCACCACCGGGGGGGGTACACGAGCAGTACTTC.

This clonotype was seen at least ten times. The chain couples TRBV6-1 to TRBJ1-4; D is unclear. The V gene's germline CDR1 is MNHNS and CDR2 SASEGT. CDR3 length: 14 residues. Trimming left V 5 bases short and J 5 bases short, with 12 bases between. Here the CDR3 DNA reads TGTGCCAGCAGTTATTTCCAGAACAATGAAAAACTGTTTTTT. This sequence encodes CASSYFQNNEKLFF.

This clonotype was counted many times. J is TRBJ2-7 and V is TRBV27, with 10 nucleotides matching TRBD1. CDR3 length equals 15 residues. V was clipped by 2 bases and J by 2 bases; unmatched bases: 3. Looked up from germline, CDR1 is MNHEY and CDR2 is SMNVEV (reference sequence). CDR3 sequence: CASSLATGGPYEQYF. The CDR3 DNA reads TGTGCCAGCAGTTTAGCGACAGGGGGCCCCTACGAGCAGTACTTC.

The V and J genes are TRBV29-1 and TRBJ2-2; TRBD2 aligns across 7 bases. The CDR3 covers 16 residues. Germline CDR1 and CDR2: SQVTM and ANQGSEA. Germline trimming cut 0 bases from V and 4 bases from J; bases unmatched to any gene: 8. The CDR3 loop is CSVEDLRGVRTGELFF. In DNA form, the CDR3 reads TGCAGCGTTGAAGATCTTCGGGGGGTCCGCACCGGGGAGCTGTTTTTT.